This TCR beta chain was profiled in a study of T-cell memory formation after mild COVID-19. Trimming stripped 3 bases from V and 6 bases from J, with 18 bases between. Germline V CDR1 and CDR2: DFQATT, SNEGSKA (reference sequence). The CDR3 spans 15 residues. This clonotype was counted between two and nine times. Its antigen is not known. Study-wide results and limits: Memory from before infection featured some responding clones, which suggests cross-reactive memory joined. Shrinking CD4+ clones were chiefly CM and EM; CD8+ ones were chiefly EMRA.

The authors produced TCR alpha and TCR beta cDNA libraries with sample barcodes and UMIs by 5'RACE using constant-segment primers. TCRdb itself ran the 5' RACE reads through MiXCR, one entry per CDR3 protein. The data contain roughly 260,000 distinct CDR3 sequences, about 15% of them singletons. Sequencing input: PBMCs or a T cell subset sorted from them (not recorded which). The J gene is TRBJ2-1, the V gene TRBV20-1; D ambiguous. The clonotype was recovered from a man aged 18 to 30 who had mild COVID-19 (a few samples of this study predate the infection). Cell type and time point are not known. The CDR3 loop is CSASRTPAPGNEQFF. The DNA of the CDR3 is TGCAGTGCTAGTCGCACCCCCGCCCCCGGCAATGAGCAGTTCTTC.